Below, 24 T cell receptor beta chains from the same sample are listed, as sequenced in a study of T cell responses to AZD1222 COVID-19 vaccine. Some clones are missing from TCRdb's copy, which holds only in-frame ones; the method was immunoSEQ multiplex PCR. The data show roughly 150,000 clones, about nine tenths seen once. The sample was peripheral blood, taken on day 0 of AZD1222 vaccination. The receptors derive from an adult in good health.

The chain employs TRBV28 and TRBJ2-1; 11 bases fit TRBD2. The CDR3 is 14 amino acids. Unmatched junction bases numbered 9, after V lost 4 bases and J lost 13 bases. Germline loops: CDR1 MDHEN, CDR2 SYDVKM. The CDR3 region is CASSSGSGRARQFF. DNA for the CDR3: TGTGCCAGCAGTTCCGGTAGCGGGAGGGCTCGTCAGTTCTTC.

The J gene is TRBJ2-2, the V gene TRBV28; D perhaps matches TRBD1 (5 bases). This CDR3 region has 14 residues. V lost 7 bases and J lost 0, with 9 bases in between. In germline, CDR1 is MDHEN, CDR2 SYDVKM. The CDR3 loop reads CASKAGTNTGELFF. The CDR3 region has the DNA TGTGCCAGCAAAGCAGGGACGAACACCGGGGAGCTGTTTTTT.

The V and J genes are TRBV6-2 or TRBV6-3 and TRBJ2-5; 7 bases map to TRBD2. Trimming took 6 bases from V and 4 from J; bases not matched to a gene: 32. Germline V lookup: CDR1 MNHEY, CDR2 SVGEGT. CDR3 size: 22 residues. CDR3 in DNA: TGTGCCAGCAGCCTAAGGCCTTTGGTGATGGTTAGCGGGCCTTCAATGAGAGAGACCCAGTACTTC. Translation gives CASSLRPLVMVSGPSMRETQYF.

The rearrangement joins TRBV5-6 to TRBJ1-4, with a weak D call TRBD1 (5 bases). V gave up 0 bases and J gave up 6 bases, with 12 bases separating them. Germline-derived CDR1 and CDR2 are SGHDT and YYEEEE. This CDR3 is built from 15 residues. Here the CDR3 DNA reads TGTGCCAGCAGCTTGGTGGCGGGGGGATATGAAAAACTGTTTTTT. Its translation is CASSLVAGGYEKLFF.

J is TRBJ2-1 and V is TRBV18, with TRBD1 identical over 10 bases. The V segment lost 2 bases and the J segment 4 bases; nucleotides outside the gene matches: 8. The CDR3 is made up of 17 amino acids. The germline V gene encodes CDR1 KGHSH and CDR2 LQKENI. CDR3 amino acids: CASSPFQGQGNYNEQFF. In nucleotides, the CDR3 is TGTGCCAGCTCACCATTCCAGGGACAGGGGAATTACAATGAGCAGTTCTTC.

The chain is built from TRBV7-9 and TRBJ1-2; D ambiguous. The CDR3 covers 12 residues. Trimming removed 1 base at V and 5 bases at J, with 5 bases between. Germline-derived CDR1 and CDR2 are SEHNR and FQNEAQ (reference sequence). The DNA of the CDR3 is TGTGCCAGCAGCTTAGGCCCGTATGGCTACACCTTC. Protein product: CASSLGPYGYTF.

The chain uses TRBV6-6 and TRBJ1-2, with 7 bases identical to TRBD1. The V gene end was trimmed by 9 bases and the J gene end by 2 bases; junction bases not matched to a gene: 12. There are 15 residues in the CDR3. The germline CDR1 and CDR2 sequences are MNHNY and SVGAGI (reference sequence). The CDR3 sequence is CARSRPGTENYGYTF. The CDR3 DNA sequence: TGTGCCAGATCCCGACCCGGGACAGAGAACTATGGCTACACCTTC.

The gene calls are TRBV5-6 and TRBJ2-7, with 7 bases lining up with TRBD2. Per germline, CDR1 SGHDT and CDR2 YYEEEE. This CDR3 spans 15 amino acids. Trimming took 4 bases from V and 1 from J; bases not matched to a gene: 8. The CDR3 sequence: CASSTPSGSSYEQYF. The CDR3 DNA reads TGTGCCAGCAGCACCCCTAGCGGTTCTTCCTACGAGCAGTACTTC.

V is TRBV14 and J is TRBJ1-1; D unclear. This CDR3 region has 14 residues. Between the trimmed V and J ends, which lost 1 base and 3 bases, there was a span of 9 bases. Germline CDR1 and CDR2: SGHDN and FVKESK. Written as DNA, the CDR3 is TGTGCCAGCAGCCAAGCCAGGAGGTACACTGAAGCTTTCTTT. Translation: CASSQARRYTEAFF.

The rearrangement links TRBV11-3 to TRBJ2-2, with unresolved D. Trimming removed 6 bases at V and 5 bases at J, with 13 bases between. Per the germline V gene, CDR1 is SGHNT and CDR2 is YENEEA. The CDR3 is 14 amino acids. The DNA of the CDR3 is TGTGCCAGCAGAGAACGGAAAGTTACCGGGGAGCTGTTTTTT. Protein product: CASRERKVTGELFF.

The chain combines TRBV7-2 with TRBJ1-2; D remains ambiguous. CDR3 length equals 12 residues. Per germline, CDR1 SGHTA and CDR2 FQGNSA. Between the trimmed V and J ends, which lost 4 bases and 7 bases, there was a span of 10 bases. The CDR3 DNA reads as TGTGCCAGCAGCTCCTCTTGGGGTGGCTACACCTTC. It yields the protein CASSSSWGGYTF.

This clone was picked up one time. This chain links TRBV7-2 with TRBJ2-1; 8 nucleotides align to TRBD2. V dropped 5 bases and J dropped 0; count of bases not matched to a gene: 3. The germline CDR1 and CDR2 sequences are SGHTA and FQGNSA. The CDR3 consists of 15 residues. In DNA form, the CDR3 reads TGTGCCAGCAGCCTTAGCGGGGTCTCCTACAATGAGCAGTTCTTC. Translated: CASSLSGVSYNEQFF.

The J gene is TRBJ1-2, the V gene TRBV20-1; 9 bases agree with TRBD1. V trimming: 4 bases; J trimming: 3 bases; junction bases outside the gene matches: 6. There are 14 residues in the CDR3. CDR1 is DFQATT and CDR2 is SNEGSKA in the germline V gene (reference sequence). The CDR3 sequence is CSAIETGGYYGYTF. In DNA form, the CDR3 reads TGCAGTGCTATTGAGACAGGGGGTTACTATGGCTACACCTTC.

This rearrangement joins TRBV6-2 or TRBV6-3 to TRBJ2-7; no clear D. The CDR3 runs 16 residues. Per the germline V gene, CDR1 is MNHEY and CDR2 is SVGEGT. V was clipped by 2 bases and J by 1 base, with 15 bases between them. The CDR3 sequence: CASSYPTREGSYEQYF. The CDR3 coding sequence is TGTGCCAGCAGTTACCCAACGAGAGAAGGGTCCTACGAGCAGTACTTC.

The V gene is TRBV6-5, the J gene TRBJ2-2; D gene uncertain. This CDR3 is built from 13 residues. Germline assignment: CDR1 MNHEY and CDR2 SVGAGI. The V gene lost 3 bases and the J gene lost 2 bases, with 4 bases spanning the gap. CDR3 in DNA: TGTGCCAGCAGTTATACCAACACCGGGGAGCTGTTTTTT. Its protein product is CASSYTNTGELFF.

The chain is built from TRBV19 and TRBJ1-1; 7 nucleotides line up with TRBD1. CDR1 is LNHDA, CDR2 SQIVND, per germline (reference sequence). The CDR3 totals 15 residues. The V and J ends lost 4 bases and 0 bases, in that order; junction bases with no gene match: 5. This CDR3 is CASSRRGQMNTEAFF. For the CDR3, the DNA is TGTGCCAGTAGTAGAAGGGGACAGATGAACACTGAAGCTTTCTTT.

The V and J genes are TRBV27 and TRBJ1-5; 11 bases align to TRBD1. The CDR3 has 15 amino acids. Per the germline V gene, CDR1 is MNHEY and CDR2 is SMNVEV (reference sequence). The V segment lost 4 bases and the J segment 6 bases; nucleotides outside the gene matches: 5. The CDR3 region is CASSSGQGAPQPQHF. CDR3 in DNA: TGTGCCAGCAGTTCCGGACAGGGGGCCCCTCAGCCCCAGCATTTT.

The J gene is TRBJ2-5, the V gene TRBV7-2; D possibly corresponds to TRBD1 (6 bases). This CDR3 has 14 residues. Per germline, CDR1 SGHTA and CDR2 FQGNSA. Trimming left V 5 bases short and J 4 bases short, with 14 bases between. The CDR3 coding sequence is TGTGCCAGCAGCGCAACAGGGATCGGAGAGACCCAGTACTTC. Its protein product is CASSATGIGETQYF.

The V call is TRBV3-1 (or the pseudogene TRBV3-2), the J call TRBJ2-5, with D tentatively TRBD1 or TRBD2 (5 bases each). Germline V gene data show CDR1 as LGHDT and CDR2 as YNNKEL (reference sequence). V dropped 2 bases and J dropped 0 bases, with 16 bases sitting between them. The CDR3 spans 17 residues. The CDR3 region is CASSQLGTTNDQETQYF. CDR3 bases: TGTGCCAGCAGCCAACTGGGGACGACCAATGACCAAGAGACCCAGTACTTC.

The rearrangement uses TRBV28 and TRBJ1-5; the match to TRBD1 covers 7 bases. Germline trimming cut 2 bases from V and 7 bases from J; bases unmatched to any gene: 11. Germline V gene data show CDR1 as MDHEN and CDR2 as SYDVKM. The CDR3 has 16 amino acids. CDR3 sequence (DNA): TGTGCCAGCAGTTTACCTCAGGGGGACTTGGGCCAGCCCCAGCATTTT. This codes for CASSLPQGDLGQPQHF.

The rearrangement uses TRBV5-4 and TRBJ2-7; D is undetermined. Looked up from germline, CDR1 is SGHNT and CDR2 is YYREEE (reference sequence). V lost 0 bases and J 5 bases, leaving 6 bases between the germline ends. This CDR3 has 12 residues. CDR3 DNA: TGTGCCAGCAGCTTGGATAGCCACGAGCAGTACTTC. Translating it yields CASSLDSHEQYF.

This sequence joins TRBV11-3 and TRBJ2-7; D is undetermined. Trimming cost V 3 bases and J 0 bases, with 6 bases left between them. Germline V gene data show CDR1 as SGHNT and CDR2 as YENEEA. This CDR3 is built from 13 residues. The CDR3 coding sequence is TGTGCCAGCAGCTTGGAAACCTCCTACGAGCAGTACTTC. Its translation: CASSLETSYEQYF. The full variable domain, its missing parts supplied by reference TRBV11-3 and TRBJ2-7, is EAGVVQSPRYKIIEKKQPVAFWCNPISGHNTLYWYLQNLGQGPELLIRYENEEAVDDSQLPKDRFSAERLKGVDSTLKIQPAELGDSAVYLCASSLETSYEQYFGPGTRLTVT.

This chain links TRBV18 with TRBJ2-5, with 7 bases fitting TRBD1. CDR1 and CDR2 (germline): KGHSH, LQKENI. V was pared by 2 bases and J by 3 bases, with 6 bases of the junction left unmatched. The length of the CDR3 is 15 residues. The chain's CDR3 is CASSPGYRGEETQYF. The CDR3 nucleotides are TGTGCCAGCTCACCAGGATACAGGGGTGAAGAGACCCAGTACTTC.

This clone was picked up one time. The genes are TRBV27 and TRBJ2-7; TRBD2 matches 7 bases. The trim removed 4 bases at V and 2 bases at J, leaving 5 bases unmatched. Germline CDR1 and CDR2: MNHEY and SMNVEV (reference sequence). The length of the CDR3 is 14 residues. For the CDR3, the DNA is TGTGCCAGCAGTTGGGGAGGGGATCCCTACGAGCAGTACTTC. Translating gives CASSWGGDPYEQYF.